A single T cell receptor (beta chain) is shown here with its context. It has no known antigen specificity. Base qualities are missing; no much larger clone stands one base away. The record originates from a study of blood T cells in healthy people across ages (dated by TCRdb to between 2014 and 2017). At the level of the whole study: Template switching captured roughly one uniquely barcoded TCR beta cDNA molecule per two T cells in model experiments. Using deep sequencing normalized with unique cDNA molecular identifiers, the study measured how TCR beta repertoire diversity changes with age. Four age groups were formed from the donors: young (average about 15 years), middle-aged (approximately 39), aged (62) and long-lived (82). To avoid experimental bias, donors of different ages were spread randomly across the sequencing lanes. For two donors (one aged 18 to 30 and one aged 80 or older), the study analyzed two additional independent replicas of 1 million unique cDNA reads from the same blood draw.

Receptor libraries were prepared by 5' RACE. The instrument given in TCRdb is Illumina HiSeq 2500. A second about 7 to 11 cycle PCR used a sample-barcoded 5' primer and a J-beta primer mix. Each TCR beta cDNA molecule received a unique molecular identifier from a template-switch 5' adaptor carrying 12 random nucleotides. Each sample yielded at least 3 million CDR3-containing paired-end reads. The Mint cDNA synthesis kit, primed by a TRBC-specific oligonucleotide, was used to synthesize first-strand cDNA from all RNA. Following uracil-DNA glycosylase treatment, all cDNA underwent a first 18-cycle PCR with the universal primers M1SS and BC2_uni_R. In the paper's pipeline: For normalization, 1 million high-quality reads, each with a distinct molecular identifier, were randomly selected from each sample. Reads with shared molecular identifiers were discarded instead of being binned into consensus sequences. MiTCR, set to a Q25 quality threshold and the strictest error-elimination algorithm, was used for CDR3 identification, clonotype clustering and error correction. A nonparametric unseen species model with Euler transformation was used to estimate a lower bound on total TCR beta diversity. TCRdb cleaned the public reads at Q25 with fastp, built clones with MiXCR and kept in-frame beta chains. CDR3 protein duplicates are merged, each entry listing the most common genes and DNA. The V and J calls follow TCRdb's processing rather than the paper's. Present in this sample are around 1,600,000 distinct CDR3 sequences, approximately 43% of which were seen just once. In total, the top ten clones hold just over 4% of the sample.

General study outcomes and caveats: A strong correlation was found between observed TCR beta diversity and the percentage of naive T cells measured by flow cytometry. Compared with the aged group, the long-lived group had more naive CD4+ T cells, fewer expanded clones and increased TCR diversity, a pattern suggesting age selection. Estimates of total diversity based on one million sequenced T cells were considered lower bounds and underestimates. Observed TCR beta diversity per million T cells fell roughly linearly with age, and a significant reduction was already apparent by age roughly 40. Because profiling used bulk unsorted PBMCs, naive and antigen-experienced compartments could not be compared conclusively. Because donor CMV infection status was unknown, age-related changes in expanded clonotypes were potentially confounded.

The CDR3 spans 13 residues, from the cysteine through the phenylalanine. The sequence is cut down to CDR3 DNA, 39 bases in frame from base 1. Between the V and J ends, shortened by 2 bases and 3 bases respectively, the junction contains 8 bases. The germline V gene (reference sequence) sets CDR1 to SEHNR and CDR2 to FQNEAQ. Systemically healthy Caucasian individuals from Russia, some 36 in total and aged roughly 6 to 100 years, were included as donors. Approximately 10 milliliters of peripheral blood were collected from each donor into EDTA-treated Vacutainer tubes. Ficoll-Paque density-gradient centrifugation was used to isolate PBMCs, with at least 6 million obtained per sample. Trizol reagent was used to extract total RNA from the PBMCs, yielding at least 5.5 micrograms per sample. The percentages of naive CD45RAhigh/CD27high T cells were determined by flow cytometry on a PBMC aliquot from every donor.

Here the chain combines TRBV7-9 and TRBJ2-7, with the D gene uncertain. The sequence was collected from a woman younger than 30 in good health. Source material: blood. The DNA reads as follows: TGTGCCAGCAGCTTAAAAGCCAGCTACGAGCAGTACTTC. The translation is CASSLKASYEQYF.